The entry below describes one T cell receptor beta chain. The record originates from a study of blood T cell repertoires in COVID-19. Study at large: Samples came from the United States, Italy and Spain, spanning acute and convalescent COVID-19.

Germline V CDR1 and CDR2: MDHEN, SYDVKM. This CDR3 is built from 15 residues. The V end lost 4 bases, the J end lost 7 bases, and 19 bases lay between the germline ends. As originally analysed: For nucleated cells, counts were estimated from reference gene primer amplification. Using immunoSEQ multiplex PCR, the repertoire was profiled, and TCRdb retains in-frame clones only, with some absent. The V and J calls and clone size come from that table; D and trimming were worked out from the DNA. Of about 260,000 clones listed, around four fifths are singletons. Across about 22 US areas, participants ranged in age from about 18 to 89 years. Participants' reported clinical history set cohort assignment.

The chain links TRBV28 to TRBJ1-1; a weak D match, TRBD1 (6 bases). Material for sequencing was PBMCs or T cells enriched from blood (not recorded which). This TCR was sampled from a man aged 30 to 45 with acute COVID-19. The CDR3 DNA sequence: TGTGCCAGCAGTTCCCCTCGGGGGGGCGCAGATGAAGCTTTCTTT. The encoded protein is CASSSPRGGADEAFF.